This T cell receptor (beta chain) comes out of a study of blood T cell repertoires in COVID-19. Across the whole study: In each case, the material was cDNA or gDNA derived from T cells, B-cell-depleted T cells, or PBMCs.

The ends were cut back, 0 bases at V and 5 bases at J, with 9 bases in the middle. CDR1 SGHRS and CDR2 YFSETQ come from the germline V gene. The CDR3 sequence is 14 residues long. As originally analysed: Estimated nucleated cell counts came from reference gene primer amplification. Clones were sequenced by immunoSEQ multiplex PCR, and TCRdb holds only the in-frame ones, with some missing. The DNA gave D and trimming, while V, J and clone size come from that table. The table lists roughly 140,000 clones, roughly 90% of them singletons, with 10% in the top ten. The sample taken for sequencing was peripheral blood. The chain joins TRBV5-1 to TRBJ2-1; D call uncertain. The source of this sequence is a man aged 45-65 years with active or convalescent COVID-19. CDR3 sequence: CASSLAKANNEQFF. The CDR3 coding sequence is TGCGCCAGCAGCTTGGCCAAAGCGAACAATGAGCAGTTCTTC.